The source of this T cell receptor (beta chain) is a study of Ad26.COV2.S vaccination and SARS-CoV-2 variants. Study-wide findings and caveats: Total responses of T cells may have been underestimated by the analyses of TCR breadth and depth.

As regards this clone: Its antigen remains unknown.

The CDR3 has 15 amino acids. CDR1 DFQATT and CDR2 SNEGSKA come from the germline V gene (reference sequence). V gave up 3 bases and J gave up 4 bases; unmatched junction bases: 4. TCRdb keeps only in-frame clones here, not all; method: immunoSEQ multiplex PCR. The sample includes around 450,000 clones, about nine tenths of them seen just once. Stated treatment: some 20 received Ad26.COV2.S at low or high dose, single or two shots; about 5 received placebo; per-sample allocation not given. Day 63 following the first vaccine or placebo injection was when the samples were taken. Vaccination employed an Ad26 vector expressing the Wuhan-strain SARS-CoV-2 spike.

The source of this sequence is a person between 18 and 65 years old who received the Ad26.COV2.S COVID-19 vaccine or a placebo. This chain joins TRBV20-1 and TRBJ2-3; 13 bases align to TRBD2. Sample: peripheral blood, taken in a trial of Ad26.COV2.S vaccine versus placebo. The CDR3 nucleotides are TGCAGTGCTAGTCGGACTAGCGGGAGTTCAGATACGCAGTATTTT. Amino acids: CSASRTSGSSDTQYF.